This TCR beta chain was documented in a study of blood T cell repertoires in COVID-19. The CDR3 is 15 residues long. V trimming: 4 bases; J trimming: 11 bases; junction bases outside the gene matches: 16. Germline V gives CDR1 SGHTS, CDR2 YDEGEE. Method: immunoSEQ multiplex PCR; TCRdb's copy keeps in-frame clones and lacks some. The sample records approximately 260,000 clones, roughly 90% being singletons. The source material was PBMCs or T cells enriched from blood (not recorded which). The genes are TRBV5-8 and TRBJ2-3; 7 bases match TRBD1. This clonotype was sampled from an older woman who had recovered from COVID-19. CDR3 DNA sequence: TGTGCCAGCAGCCCTTGGTGGGATCGGGACAGAAGGCAGTATTTT. It is translated as CASSPWWDRDRRQYF.